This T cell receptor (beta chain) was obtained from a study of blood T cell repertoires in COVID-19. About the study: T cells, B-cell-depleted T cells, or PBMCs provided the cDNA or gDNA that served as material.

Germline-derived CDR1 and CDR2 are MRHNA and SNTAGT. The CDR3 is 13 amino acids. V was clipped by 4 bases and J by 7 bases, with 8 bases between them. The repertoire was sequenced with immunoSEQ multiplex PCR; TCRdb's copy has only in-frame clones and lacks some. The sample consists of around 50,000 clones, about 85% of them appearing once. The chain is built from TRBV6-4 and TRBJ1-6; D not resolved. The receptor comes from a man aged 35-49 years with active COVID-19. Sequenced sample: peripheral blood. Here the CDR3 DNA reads TGTGCCAGCAGTGTGGGTAGCAATTCACCCCTCCACTTT. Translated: CASSVGSNSPLHF.